This T cell receptor (beta chain) was observed in a study of T cell clonality in common variable immunodeficiency (dated by TCRdb to 2015 to 2017). This clone showed up many times. No cognate antigen has been identified for it. The missing CDR3 end, 3 residues past where the read stops, is filled in from the germline J gene. For sequencing input, CVID and control samples contributed equivalent amounts of genomic DNA. For every sample, a 60 bp segment covering the rearranged TCRbeta CDR3 region was amplified and then sequenced. TCRbeta amplification used the immunoSEQ assay, a bias-corrected multiplex PCR with high-throughput sequencing. In the authors' own workflow: Each unique nucleotide sequence was treated as a clone and annotated with V, D and J genes, copy number and frequency. Sequences were labeled productive if in frame, and non-productive if out of frame or containing stop codons. As previously described, Shannon's entropy was used to calculate clonality. Mean CDR3 Kyte-Doolittle hydropathy was derived from the predicted amino acid sequences of productive clones. Scaled V gene usage was hierarchically clustered using Manhattan distance and complete linkage with the R hclust function. Sharing of clones by CDR3 amino acid sequence was evaluated through resampling of 12 repertoires per group over 100 rounds. Repertoires were searched for 60 to 80 published EBV-specific and 200 to 300 published CMV-specific TCRbeta sequences. A couple of CVID samples yielding fewer than 10,000 sequences were excluded from analysis, leaving some 40 CVID repertoires. The table comes from immuneACCESS by way of TCRdb, which keeps in-frame sequences with V and J called. Part of the clones is missing from these tables; in studies checked, under half for an unresolved V gene and the rest for unknown reasons. V and J calls and clone size come straight from that table; D and trimming were deduced from the DNA. The table shows about 47,000 clones here, with no singletons. Of the sample, approximately 1.9% is held by the ten largest clones.

Predominantly Caucasian heritage was noted among both the CVID patients and the healthy controls. From each donor, 5 to 8 ml of heparinized peripheral whole blood was collected. Genomic DNA from adults with common variable immune deficiency (CVID) and from healthy adult controls was used for sequencing of TCRbeta CDR3 repertoires. The control group was made up of approximately 22 healthy adult volunteers (around 10 male and around twelve female) whose ages ranged from about 20 to 70 years, with a mean age of around 30. Diluted blood was density-centrifuged over Hypaque 1077 or Ficoll-Paque to isolate peripheral blood mononuclear cells. Genomic DNA was obtained from unsorted mononuclear cells using either Qiagen column purification or a centrifugation-based method. CDR1 is given as LNHDA and CDR2 as SQIVND, both from the germline V gene (reference sequence). V is cut back by 8 bases and J by 4 bases, with 14 bases in the junction unmatched. The CDR3 has 17 amino acids, counting the end cysteine and phenylalanine. The DNA shown is the part of the CDR3 that was read: 42 bases, in frame from base 1.

The paper as a whole reports these results and caveats: Even though DNA input was equal, the average per sample came to 65,000 to 100,000 unique sequences for controls compared with around 32,000 for CVID samples. Increased TCRbeta clonality was found in CVID subjects compared with healthy controls (t-test p = 0.018), with the increase being most characteristic of about a third of subjects. According to the authors, figuring out what caused the increased clonality in CVID would require sequencing the repertoires of T cell subpopulations. CVID subjects shared fewer TCRbeta clones with each other than healthy controls did (p < 0.0001). CVID TCRbeta sequences were reported to have fewer deletions and N-nucleotide insertions and to lack highly modified clones with 13 or more V deletions. Correlations between repertoire features and clinical complications were limited by patient heterogeneity within the CVID cohort.

The sample comprised peripheral blood mononuclear cells. The TCR sequence derives from a person aged 18 to 70 in good health. This chain is built from TRBV19 and TRBJ1-1, with 12 bases matching TRBD1. The part of the CDR3 DNA that was read is TGTGCCAGTCAGGGTAGGGGACAGGGGGCGCATGCCACTGAA. Its protein reads: CASQGRGQGAHATE. The whole CDR3 is CASQGRGQGAHATEAFF. With the rest looked up from the reference TRBV19 and TRBJ1-1 genes rather than sequenced, the full variable domain is DGGITQSPKYLFRKEGQNVTLSCEQNLNHDAMYWYRQDPGQGLRLIYYSQIVNDFQKGDIAEGYSVSREKKESFPLTVTSAQKNPTAFYLCASQGRGQGAHATEAFFGQGTRLTVV.